These 18 T cell receptor beta chains came from one sample sequenced in a study of blood T cell repertoires in COVID-19. Some clones are missing from TCRdb's copy, which holds only in-frame ones; the method was immunoSEQ multiplex PCR. The sample has about 130,000 clones, around 85% seen once; the top ten hold approximately 16%. The specimen was peripheral blood. The receptors shown here come from a woman aged 45-65 years with acute or convalescent COVID-19.

The chain couples TRBV4-1 to TRBJ2-2, with a possible D match to TRBD1 (5 bases). The V end was cut by 0 bases, the J end by 4 bases, with 15 bases between. Germline V CDR1 and CDR2: MGHRA, YSYEKL. This CDR3 has 17 amino acids. The CDR3 loop reads CASSQEVVSTGTGELFF. DNA of the CDR3: TGCGCCAGCAGCCAAGAAGTAGTTAGTACAGGCACCGGGGAGCTGTTTTTT.

The chain carries TRBV28 and TRBJ1-6; 7 bases agree with TRBD1. V lost 7 bases and J lost 7; bases outside the gene matches: 4. Germline assignment: CDR1 MDHEN and CDR2 SYDVKM. The CDR3 is 13 amino acids. The CDR3 reads CASIQGGNSPLHF. The CDR3 bases are TGTGCCAGCATCCAGGGGGGAAATTCACCCCTCCACTTT.

The rearrangement joins TRBV5-1 to TRBJ1-2, with D maybe TRBD1 (5 bases). CDR1 is SGHRS, CDR2 YFSETQ, per germline. The length of the CDR3 is 15 residues. The ends were cut back, 4 bases at V and 7 bases at J, with 20 bases in the middle. CDR3 sequence reads: CASSEIDGTLVGYTF. For the CDR3, the DNA is TGCGCCAGCAGCGAAATAGACGGGACTCTTGTTGGCTACACCTTC.

J is TRBJ1-2 and V is TRBV10-3, with a weak D call TRBD1 (6 bases). Trimming removed 5 bases at V and 3 bases at J, with 10 bases between. This CDR3 contains 13 residues. CDR1 ENHRY and CDR2 SYGVKD come from the germline V gene. The chain's CDR3 is CAISTGRDYGYTF. The CDR3 DNA reads as TGTGCCATCAGTACAGGGAGGGACTATGGCTACACCTTC.

The chain is built from TRBV29-1 and TRBJ1-1; 10 bases fit TRBD1. Trimming took 7 bases from V and 9 from J; bases not matched to a gene: 11. Germline V CDR1 and CDR2: SQVTM, ANQGSEA. The length of the CDR3 is 13 residues. In DNA, the CDR3 is TGCAGCGATACGACAGGGGGCGCGGGCAAAGCTTTCTTT. Translation gives CSDTTGGAGKAFF.

In its sample, this clone was seen a few times. This chain connects TRBV7-2 to TRBJ2-5, with 9 bases aligning to TRBD2. After removal of 5 bases from V and 5 bases from J, the junction contained 9 bases not matched to a gene. This CDR3 region has 15 residues. Germline-derived CDR1 and CDR2 are SGHTA and FQGNSA. Here the CDR3 reads CASSSSGGPTETQYF. The CDR3 coding sequence is TGTGCCAGCAGCAGTAGCGGGGGACCTACGGAGACCCAGTACTTC. The complete variable domain, with remaining parts taken from reference TRBV7-2 and TRBJ2-5, reads GAGVSQSPSNKVTEKGKDVELRCDPISGHTALYWYRQSLGQGLEFLIYFQGNSAPDKSGLPSDRFSAERTGGSVSTLTIQRTQQEDSAVYLCASSSSGGPTETQYFGPGTRLLVL.

This clone was seen a handful of times. The chain carries TRBV9 and TRBJ1-1, with 7 bases fitting TRBD1. V lost 0 bases and J lost 1; bases outside the gene matches: 12. The germline gives CDR1 SGDLS, CDR2 YYNGEE. The CDR3 contains 18 residues. CDR3 region: CASSVDSIKGGQNTEAFF. CDR3 DNA sequence: TGTGCCAGCAGCGTAGACTCTATTAAAGGGGGCCAGAACACTGAAGCTTTCTTT.

The chain couples TRBV24-1 to TRBJ1-5, with TRBD1 matching 8 bases. Unmatched junction bases numbered 7, after V lost 3 bases and J lost 4 bases. The CDR3 is made up of 16 amino acids. Germline CDR1 KGHDR, CDR2 SFDVKD. CDR3 in DNA: TGTGCCACCAGTGATCGGACAGGGCGAGGGAATCAGCCCCAGCATTTT. Amino acids: CATSDRTGRGNQPQHF.

The rearrangement uses TRBV19 and TRBJ1-5; 9 bases are a match to TRBD1. The CDR3 has 16 amino acids. CDR1 and CDR2 from the germline V gene are LNHDA and SQIVND (reference sequence). The junction had 11 bases not matched to a gene; V was cut back by 4 bases and J by 7 bases. CDR3 DNA sequence: TGTGCCAGTAGTAAACGGACAGGGGACGCGGGACAGCCCCAGCATTTT. Translation: CASSKRTGDAGQPQHF.

Turning to this clone: The junction differs from germline at one of its ends, possibly a read error. The chain uses TRBV27 and TRBJ2-1; the match to TRBD1 covers 7 bases. Germline V CDR1 and CDR2: MNHEY, SMNVEV (reference sequence). The CDR3 spans 14 residues. CDR3 in DNA: TGTGCCGGCAGTCCCTTCGCGACAGGGTATGATGGGGTCTTC. Translating it yields CAGSPFATGYDGVF.

In this sample, this clone turned up once. The chain links TRBV7-8 to TRBJ2-7; TRBD2 matches 9 bases. Germline CDR1 reads SGHVS; CDR2 reads FQNEAQ. V trimming: 4 bases; J trimming: 5 bases; junction bases outside the gene matches: 6. The CDR3 runs 14 residues. CDR3 protein: CASSSQGLAHEQYF. CDR3 DNA: TGTGCCAGCAGCTCACAGGGACTAGCCCACGAGCAGTACTTC.

The chain employs TRBV3-1 (or the pseudogene TRBV3-2) and TRBJ1-1, with a tentative D call TRBD1 (5 bases). Germline CDR1 is LGHDT and CDR2 is YNNKEL (reference sequence). V lost 4 bases and J lost 7, with 19 bases in between. There are 15 residues in the CDR3. CDR3 bases: TGTGCCAGCAGCCGCGGGGGGGTGGTAATGAGTGAAGCTTTCTTT. Its protein is CASSRGGVVMSEAFF.

V gene TRBV28 combines with J gene TRBJ1-5, with 8 positions matching TRBD1. Trimming at V came to 8 bases and at J to 4 bases, leaving 7 bases not matched to a gene. Germline V gene sequence: CDR1 MDHEN, CDR2 SYDVKM. The CDR3 is made up of 14 amino acids. In DNA form, the CDR3 reads TGTGCCAGCGGGGGCCGACAGGGGAATCAGCCCCAGCATTTT. Translating gives CASGGRQGNQPQHF.

The chain links TRBV2 to TRBJ2-3; tentatively, D is TRBD2 (7 bases). Germline V gene sequence: CDR1 SNHLY, CDR2 FYNNEI. Trimming took 6 bases from V and 6 from J, leaving 13 bases between them. This CDR3 is built from 13 residues. The CDR3 here is CASRGGGLDTQYF. CDR3 in DNA: TGTGCCAGCAGAGGGGGGGGGCTGGATACGCAGTATTTT.

The V gene is TRBV4-2, the J gene TRBJ1-4; 9 bases are a match to TRBD1. CDR3 length: 15 amino acids. V lost 5 bases, J lost 6 bases, and 7 bases stayed unmatched. CDR1 is LGHNA and CDR2 is YNFKEQ in the germline V gene. The CDR3 sequence: CASSKPGQGDEKLFF. As DNA, the CDR3 is TGTGCCAGCAGCAAGCCGGGACAGGGCGATGAAAAACTGTTTTTT.

The J gene is TRBJ2-3, the V gene TRBV5-1, with 11 bases aligning to TRBD2. CDR3 length: 17 amino acids. With V trimmed by 0 bases and J by 2 bases, 5 bases remained unmatched. Germline V lookup: CDR1 SGHRS, CDR2 YFSETQ. Here the CDR3 DNA reads TGCGCCAGCAGCTTGGGTTCTAGCGGGGGGTCCACAGATACGCAGTATTTT. Its protein is CASSLGSSGGSTDTQYF.

The chain recombines TRBV3-1 (or the pseudogene TRBV3-2) with TRBJ1-1; D not certain. Germline CDR1 reads LGHDT; CDR2 reads YNNKEL (reference sequence). The CDR3 runs 15 residues. Trimming shortened V by 1 base and J by 1 base, and 10 bases separated the two germline ends. CDR3 sequence: CASSQGARQNTEAFF. The CDR3 DNA reads as TGTGCCAGCAGCCAAGGGGCCCGACAGAACACTGAAGCTTTCTTT.

The chain carries TRBV5-8 and TRBJ1-5, with 9 bases lining up with TRBD1. Germline CDR1 is SGHTS and CDR2 is YDEGEE. V lost 0 bases, J lost 7 bases, and 11 bases stayed unmatched. CDR3 length: 17 amino acids. CDR3 in amino acids: CASSLGASGQGGQPQHF. CDR3 coding DNA: TGTGCCAGCAGCTTGGGAGCGTCGGGACAGGGTGGACAGCCCCAGCATTTT.